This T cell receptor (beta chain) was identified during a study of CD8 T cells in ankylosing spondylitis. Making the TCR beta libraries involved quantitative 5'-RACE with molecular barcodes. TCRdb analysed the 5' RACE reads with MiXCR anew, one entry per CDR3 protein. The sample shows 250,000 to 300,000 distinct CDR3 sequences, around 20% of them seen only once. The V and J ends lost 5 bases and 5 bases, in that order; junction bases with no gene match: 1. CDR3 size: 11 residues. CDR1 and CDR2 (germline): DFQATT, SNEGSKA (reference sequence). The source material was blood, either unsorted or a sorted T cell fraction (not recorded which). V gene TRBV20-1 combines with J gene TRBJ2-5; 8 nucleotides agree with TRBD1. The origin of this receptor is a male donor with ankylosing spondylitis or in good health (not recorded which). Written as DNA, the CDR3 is TGCAGTGCTTGGGACAGGGAGACCCAGTACTTC. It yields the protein CSAWDRETQYF.